This T cell receptor beta chain was captured by sequencing in a study of blood T cell repertoires in COVID-19. Study-wide context: Nucleic acid was either cDNA or gDNA, and it came from T cells, B-cell-depleted T cells, or PBMCs.

The data were produced by immunoSEQ multiplex PCR, yet TCRdb's version contains in-frame clones alone and is incomplete. The sample comprises fewer than 300,000 clones, approximately 88% of which are singletons, and more than 1% rests with the top ten. Trimming left V 6 bases short and J 0 bases short, with 9 bases between. Germline-derived CDR1 and CDR2 are MNHEY and SVGAGI. This CDR3 spans 14 amino acids. The age range of participants was about 18 to 89 years, with residence in about two dozen US areas. This clone was picked up a small number of times. The sample taken for sequencing was PBMCs or T cells enriched from blood (not recorded which). V is TRBV6-5 and J is TRBJ1-3; D unclear. This clonotype was sampled from a woman aged 40 to 55 with acute COVID-19. The CDR3 reads CASSRYGSGNTIYF. In DNA form, the CDR3 reads TGTGCCAGCAGCCGTTACGGCTCTGGAAACACCATATATTTT.